This note documents a single T cell receptor (beta chain) sequence. Its specificity is not known. 60 Vbeta and 13 Jbeta primers were used in PCR. TCRdb's table, derived via immunoSEQ multiplex PCR, lists solely in-frame clones and lacks some. The table has more than 65,000 clones, 60% to 80% seen once; the top ten hold 6.2%. In germline, CDR1 is LNHNV, CDR2 YYDKDF (reference sequence). The V and J ends lost 0 bases and 8 bases respectively, with 16 bases between them. This CDR3 comprises 15 residues. The data were obtained in a study of cytomegalovirus exposure and HLA in healthy donors. Study background: In a previous analysis, about 100 million unique TCR beta sequences were found from 150 million to 200 million T cells. Study results and limitations: Presence/absence analyses rested on an assumption that sequencing depth was roughly uniform across donors.

The sample taken for sequencing was PBMCs. The TCR sequence derives from a woman between 45 and 60 years old in good health and CMV-seropositive. This rearrangement joins TRBV15 to TRBJ1-1, with D hard to call. The CDR3 sequence is CATSREDTGGEEAFF. The CDR3 DNA sequence: TGTGCCACCAGCAGAGAAGACACGGGAGGTGAGGAAGCTTTCTTT.